This T cell receptor (beta chain) was profiled in a study of CD8+ T cells in alopecia areata (dated by TCRdb to the late 2010s). Notes on the research overall: Skin from C3H/HeJ donors aged about 6-12 months with spontaneous alopecia was grafted onto female C3H/HeJ recipients aged roughly 6-11 weeks. Human TCRbeta sequencing covered scalp tissue and sorted CD4+ and CD8+ peripheral blood T cells from patchy and totalis/universalis alopecia areata patients and healthy controls. RNA was obtained with the PAXgene miRNA kit for fixed scalp, the miRNeasy kit for PBMCs, and the RNeasy kit for mouse skin. Amplification of TCRbeta CDR3 regions was done by immunoSEQ multiplex PCR using 35 Vbeta forward primers and 13 Jbeta reverse primers. In both human patients and the C3H/HeJ mouse model, the study applied high-throughput TCRbeta sequencing to look at T cell clonal expansion in alopecia areata. Clonality in the scalp was compared among normal scalp (n=4), patchy alopecia areata scalp (n=8), and alopecia totalis/universalis scalp (n=8).

Points the paper makes about the study in general: Unlike mouse skin, which is dominated by gammadelta T cells, normal human skin has resident alphabeta T cells that are also sequenced, and this complicates analysis of the scalp TCR repertoire. Higher clonality and more expanded CD8+ clones were observed in lesional scalp than in normal scalp, particularly in alopecia totalis/universalis, a finding suggestive of antigenic drive. Shared TCR sequences between patients were less evident than in mice, which may be partly attributable to HLA diversity in the patient population.

Concerning this clone: Its cognate antigen has yet to be identified. Gene names and germline sequences refer to the mouse in this case. The sample contains more than one DNA sequence encoding this CDR3.

Cells from mouse cutaneous lymph nodes were pooled, stained for CD4, CD8alpha, NKG2D, NKG2ACE and other markers, and then sorted on a BD Influx. The library was produced with the immunoSEQ multiplex PCR assay. For TCR sequencing, RNA was extracted from every sample and reverse transcribed into cDNA to serve as template. SuperScript III was used to make first-strand cDNA, primed with a 2:1 mix of oligo-dT and random hexamers. A synthetic immune receptor repertoire was used to assess amplification bias, and residual bias was removed computationally. Libraries were sequenced on Illumina HiSeq with 60 bp reads covering the CDR3, read from J toward V. The paper's processing steps were these. After raw reads were preprocessed to remove errors, the CDR3 was defined following IMGT conventions as running from the conserved cysteine to phenylalanine. Clonality was computed as 1 minus the Shannon entropy, with the entropy normalized by log2 of the number of productive unique TCRs. CD4 or CD8 identity of scalp clones was inferred by cross-referencing scalp TCRbeta sequences with sorted blood CD4 and CD8 repertoires. TCRdb provides this immuneACCESS table in a form limited to in-frame rearrangements. Some clones are lacking; in checked studies, under half of them reflect an unresolved V gene, and why the rest are absent is not known. Clone size and V and J calls were adopted from that table, with D and trimming inferred from the DNA. This sample has about 270,000 clones in the table, none counted a single time. The ten largest clones add up to 0.9% to 1.5% of the sample.

Sequencing used CD4+ T cells sorted from a lymph node. This receptor was taken from a C3H/HeJ mouse with alopecia areata. This mouse strain carries MHC haplotype H2-k.

The CDR3 bases that were read are TGTGCCAGCAGTGATGCTTGGGGGGCGAACTCC. The translation is CASSDAWGANS. The entire CDR3 is CASSDAWGANSDYTF. The V gene is TRBV13-1 and the J gene is TRBJ1-2; perhaps TRBD1 is the D gene, with 6 bases matching. Sequencing ends 4 residues short of the CDR3 end; the germline J gene provides the rest. The junction shows trimming of 0 bases on V and 2 bases on J, plus 11 bases between the germline ends. CDR1 is given as NSHNY and CDR2 as SYGAGN, both from the germline V gene. Including cysteine and phenylalanine, the CDR3 has 15 amino acids. Only the CDR3 bases that were read are kept: 33 of them, in frame from base 1.